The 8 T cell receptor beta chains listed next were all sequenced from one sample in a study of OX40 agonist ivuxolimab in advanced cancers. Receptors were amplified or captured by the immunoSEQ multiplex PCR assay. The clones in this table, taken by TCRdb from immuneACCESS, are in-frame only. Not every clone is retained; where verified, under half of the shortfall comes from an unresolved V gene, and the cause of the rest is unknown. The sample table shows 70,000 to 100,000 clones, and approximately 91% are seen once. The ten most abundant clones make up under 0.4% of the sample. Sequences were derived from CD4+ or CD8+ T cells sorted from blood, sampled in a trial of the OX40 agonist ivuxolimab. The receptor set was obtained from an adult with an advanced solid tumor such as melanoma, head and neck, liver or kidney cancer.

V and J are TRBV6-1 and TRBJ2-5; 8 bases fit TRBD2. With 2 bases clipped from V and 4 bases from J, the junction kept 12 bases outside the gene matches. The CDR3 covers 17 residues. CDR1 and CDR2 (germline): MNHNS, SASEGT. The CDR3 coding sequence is TGTGCCAGCAGTGAAAGGCTTGGAGCGGGAGTCCCAGAGACCCAGTACTTC. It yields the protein CASSERLGAGVPETQYF.

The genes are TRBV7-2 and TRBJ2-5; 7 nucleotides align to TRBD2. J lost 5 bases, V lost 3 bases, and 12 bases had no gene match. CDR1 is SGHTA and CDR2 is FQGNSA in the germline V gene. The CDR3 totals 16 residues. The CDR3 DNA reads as TGTGCCAGCAGCTTTGTTGCGCTAGCGGTTAGTGAGACCCAGTACTTC. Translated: CASSFVALAVSETQYF.

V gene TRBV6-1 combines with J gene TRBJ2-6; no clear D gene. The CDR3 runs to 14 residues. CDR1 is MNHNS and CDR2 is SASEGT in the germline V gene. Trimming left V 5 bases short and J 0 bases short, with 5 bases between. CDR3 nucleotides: TGTGCCAGCAGTCCCTACTCTGGGGCCAACGTCCTGACTTTC. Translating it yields CASSPYSGANVLTF.

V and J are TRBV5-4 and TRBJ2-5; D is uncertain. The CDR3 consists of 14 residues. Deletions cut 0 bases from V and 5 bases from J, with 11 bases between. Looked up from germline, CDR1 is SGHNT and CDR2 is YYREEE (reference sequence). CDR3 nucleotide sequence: TGTGCCAGCAGCTTGGGGGCTGCGGTGGAGACCCAGTACTTC. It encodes CASSLGAAVETQYF.

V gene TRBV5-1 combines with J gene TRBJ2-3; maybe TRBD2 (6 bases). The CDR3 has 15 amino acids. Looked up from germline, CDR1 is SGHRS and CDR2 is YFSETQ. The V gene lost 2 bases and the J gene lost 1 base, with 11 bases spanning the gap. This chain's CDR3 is CASSFTGVGTDTQYF. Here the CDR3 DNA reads TGCGCCAGCAGCTTCACGGGGGTCGGCACAGATACGCAGTATTTT.

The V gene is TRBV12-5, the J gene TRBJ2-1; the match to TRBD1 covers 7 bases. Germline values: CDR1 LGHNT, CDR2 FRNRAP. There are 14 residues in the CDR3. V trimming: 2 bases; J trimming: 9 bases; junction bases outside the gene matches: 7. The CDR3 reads CASGLSRGQGEQFF. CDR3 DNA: TGTGCTAGTGGTTTGAGTAGGGGGCAGGGTGAGCAGTTCTTC.

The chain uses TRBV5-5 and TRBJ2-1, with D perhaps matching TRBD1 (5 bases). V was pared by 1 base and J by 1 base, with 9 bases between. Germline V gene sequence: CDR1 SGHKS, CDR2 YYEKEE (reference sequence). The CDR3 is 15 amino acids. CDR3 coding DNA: TGTGCCAGCAGCTTGAGGTCAGGGTCCTACAATGAGCAGTTCTTC. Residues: CASSLRSGSYNEQFF.

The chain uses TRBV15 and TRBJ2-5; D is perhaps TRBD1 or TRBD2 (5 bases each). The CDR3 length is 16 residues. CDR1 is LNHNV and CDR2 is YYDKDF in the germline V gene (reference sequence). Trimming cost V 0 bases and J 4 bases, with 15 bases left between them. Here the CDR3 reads CATSRDGALGGETQYF. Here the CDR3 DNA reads TGTGCCACCAGCAGAGATGGGGCCCTCGGAGGAGAGACCCAGTACTTC.